These 15 T cell receptor beta chains originate from one sample sequenced in a study of CD8 T cells in ankylosing spondylitis. TCRdb independently ran MiXCR on the 5' RACE reads; one entry per CDR3 protein. The sample yields 30,000 to 45,000 distinct CDR3 sequences, around 6% seen once. The sequenced sample was blood, either unsorted or a sorted T cell fraction (not recorded which). The receptors here all came from a male donor with ankylosing spondylitis or in good health (not recorded which).

There are many counts of this clonotype. CDR3 in DNA: TGTGCCATCAGTGACAAAGCAGGTTATAATTCACCCCTCCACTTT. Its protein product is CAISDKAGYNSPLHF. The V gene is TRBV10-3, the J gene TRBJ1-6; D remains unclear. The CDR3 loop spans 15 amino acids. The V gene's germline CDR1 is ENHRY and CDR2 SYGVKD. V lost 3 bases and J lost 4, with 10 bases in between.

This clonotype counts as medium-sized. The V and J genes are TRBV5-1 and TRBJ2-1, with D possibly matching TRBD2 (6 bases). CDR3 length: 15 residues. Trimming stripped 0 bases from V and 2 bases from J, with 9 bases between. CDR1 and CDR2 (germline): SGHRS, YFSETQ. DNA for the CDR3: TGCGCCAGCAGCTTGGAGCTAGCGACCTACAATGAGCAGTTCTTC. Protein sequence: CASSLELATYNEQFF.

The table lists this clonotype with many counts. The V call is TRBV5-1, the J call TRBJ1-1; D may be TRBD1 (5 bases). V was trimmed by 3 bases and J by 1 base, leaving 10 bases between them. The CDR3 spans 14 residues. CDR1 is SGHRS and CDR2 is YFSETQ in the germline V gene. The CDR3 loop is CASSWGTANTEAFF. CDR3 in DNA: TGCGCCAGCAGCTGGGGGACGGCGAACACTGAAGCTTTCTTT.

This clonotype was counted at least ten times. The V call is TRBV4-2, the J call TRBJ2-3; 8 bases agree with TRBD2. The CDR3 length is 16 residues. V was clipped by 4 bases and J by 1 base; unmatched bases: 7. Germline V gene sequence: CDR1 LGHNA, CDR2 YNFKEQ. DNA of the CDR3: TGTGCCAGCAGCCGAGCAACTAGCGGAGGCACAGATACGCAGTATTTT. Translating gives CASSRATSGGTDTQYF.

This clonotype showed up many times. The chain carries TRBV12-3 or TRBV12-4 and TRBJ2-7; 9 nucleotides match TRBD1. The CDR3 covers 15 residues. V lost 8 bases and J lost 6; bases outside the gene matches: 14. The CDR3 region is CASAKGDRDFSEQYF. The CDR3 region has the DNA TGTGCCAGCGCTAAAGGGGACAGGGACTTCTCCGAGCAGTACTTC.

At least ten counts were recorded for this clonotype. The V call is TRBV29-1, the J call TRBJ2-3; 14 nucleotides match TRBD2. CDR1 and CDR2 (germline): SQVTM, ANQGSEA. V lost 3 bases and J lost 0; bases outside the gene matches: 8. The CDR3 consists of 18 residues. DNA of the CDR3: TGCAGCGTTGAGGGGGGACTAGCGGGAGAAGGGAGCACAGATACGCAGTATTTT. This sequence encodes CSVEGGLAGEGSTDTQYF.

In its sample, this clonotype was seen many times. This chain connects TRBV6-1 to TRBJ1-6; D possibly corresponds to TRBD1 (6 bases). The CDR3 length is 18 residues. Germline V CDR1 and CDR2: MNHNS, SASEGT. V gave up 0 bases and J gave up 6 bases, with 18 bases separating them. The CDR3, as DNA: TGTGCCAGCAGTGAAGCTGGCGGCAGGGGCTCGTTTAATTCACCCCTCCACTTT. Its protein is CASSEAGGRGSFNSPLHF.

This clonotype appeared many times. The V call is TRBV2, the J call TRBJ2-5; 8 positions match TRBD1. The CDR3 is 14 amino acids. CDR1 is SNHLY, CDR2 FYNNEI, per germline. V gave up 5 bases and J gave up 5 bases; unmatched junction bases: 7. The CDR3: CASSPGQGAETQYF. The DNA of the CDR3 is TGTGCCAGCAGTCCTGGACAGGGAGCCGAGACCCAGTACTTC.

This clonotype was seen repeatedly, ten times or more. The rearrangement uses TRBV5-1 and TRBJ2-1; perhaps TRBD1 as D (5 bases). Germline CDR1 is SGHRS and CDR2 is YFSETQ. The CDR3 loop spans 13 amino acids. V lost 2 bases and J lost 5, with 8 bases in between. The CDR3 loop is CASSFVGDNEQFF. The CDR3 DNA sequence: TGCGCCAGCAGCTTTGTAGGGGACAATGAGCAGTTCTTC. Full variable domain (missing parts from reference TRBV5-1 and TRBJ2-1): KAGVTQTPRYLIKTRGQQVTLSCSPISGHRSVSWYQQTPGQGLQFLFEYFSETQRNKGNFPGRFSGRQFSNSRSEMNVSTLELGDSALYLCASSFVGDNEQFFGPGTRLTVL.

The sample holds many counts of this clonotype. This rearrangement joins TRBV6-1 to TRBJ2-7, with D perhaps TRBD1 (6 bases). Germline CDR1 is MNHNS and CDR2 is SASEGT. This CDR3 comprises 15 residues. V lost 5 bases and J lost 0, with 14 bases in between. This CDR3 is CASSTSGESSYEQYF. In nucleotides, the CDR3 is TGTGCCAGCAGTACCTCAGGGGAGAGCTCCTACGAGCAGTACTTC.

This clonotype showed up many times. The genes are TRBV3-1 and TRBJ2-6; a weak D match, TRBD2 (6 bases). V was shortened by 4 bases and J by 4 bases, with 14 bases between the two germline ends. Germline lookup yields CDR1 LGHDT and CDR2 YNNKEL (reference sequence). This CDR3 has 16 amino acids. The CDR3 here is CASSPRRGTGANVLTF. For the CDR3, the DNA is TGTGCCAGCAGCCCACGTCGGGGGACCGGGGCCAACGTCCTGACTTTC. Based on the CDR3 plus reference TRBV3-1 and TRBJ2-6, the full variable domain is DTAVSQTPKYLVTQMGNDKSIKCEQNLGHDTMYWYKQDSKKFLKIMFSYNNKELIINETVPNRFSPKSPDKAHLNLHINSLELGDSAVYFCASSPRRGTGANVLTFGAGSRLTVL.

At least ten counts were recorded for this clonotype. This chain uses TRBV28 with TRBJ1-2, with D possibly matching TRBD1 (5 bases). V gave up 2 bases and J gave up 4 bases, with 8 bases separating them. Germline lookup yields CDR1 MDHEN and CDR2 SYDVKM. The CDR3 is 13 residues long. CDR3 sequence reads: CASSLGGAYGYTF. The CDR3 bases are TGTGCCAGCAGTTTAGGCGGGGCCTATGGCTACACCTTC.

This clonotype was seen more than once but under ten times. The rearrangement links TRBV4-2 to TRBJ2-7, with D perhaps being TRBD1 or TRBD2 (5 bases each). Germline loops: CDR1 LGHNA, CDR2 YNFKEQ. CDR3 length equals 13 residues. V dropped 4 bases and J dropped 3 bases, with 10 bases sitting between them. The CDR3 spells CASSPRDGYEQYF. CDR3 DNA sequence: TGTGCCAGCAGCCCCCGGGACGGCTACGAGCAGTACTTC.

This clonotype was recorded at least ten times. The CDR3 reads CASSLAGTTGNTIYF. The CDR3 nucleotides read TGCGCCAGCAGCTTGGCCGGGACAACTGGAAACACCATATATTTT. The rearrangement links TRBV5-1 to TRBJ1-3; a possible D gene is TRBD1 (6 bases). CDR3 length: 15 amino acids. V was cut by 0 bases and J by 2 bases, with 9 bases left in between. In germline, CDR1 is SGHRS, CDR2 YFSETQ. The full variable domain, rest sourced from reference TRBV5-1 and TRBJ1-3, is KAGVTQTPRYLIKTRGQQVTLSCSPISGHRSVSWYQQTPGQGLQFLFEYFSETQRNKGNFPGRFSGRQFSNSRSEMNVSTLELGDSALYLCASSLAGTTGNTIYFGEGSWLTVV.

There are many counts of this clonotype. The gene calls are TRBV5-1 and TRBJ2-7; 7 bases map to TRBD2. The CDR3 extends over 14 amino acids. V lost 4 bases to trimming and J lost 3 bases; unmatched junction nucleotides: 7. The germline gives CDR1 SGHRS, CDR2 YFSETQ. Here the CDR3 reads CASSGTTNGYEQYF. CDR3 DNA sequence: TGCGCCAGCAGCGGGACTACTAATGGCTACGAGCAGTACTTC.